A single sample is the source of the 4 T cell receptor beta chains below, sequenced in a study of control samples from healthy donors and cancer patients. Only in-frame clones appear in the TCRdb table, and some are missing; sequencing was by immunoSEQ multiplex PCR. The sample yields tens of thousands of clones, around four fifths seen once. Sequencing was performed on blood. The receptors were gathered from a man aged 25 to 40 in good health.

The genes are TRBV6-6 and TRBJ1-2; the D gene is possibly TRBD1 (6 bases). V was clipped by 7 bases and J by 8 bases, with 23 bases between them. Germline loops: CDR1 MNHNY, CDR2 SVGAGI (reference sequence). The CDR3 consists of 15 residues. The CDR3 region is CASIMDPDSPQGYTF. DNA for the CDR3: TGTGCCAGCATTATGGATCCGGACAGCCCTCAAGGCTACACCTTC.

The genes are TRBV19 and TRBJ1-4, with 7 positions matching TRBD1. Per the germline V gene, CDR1 is LNHDA and CDR2 is SQIVND (reference sequence). V dropped 6 bases and J dropped 9; count of bases not matched to a gene: 10. This CDR3 has 14 amino acids. The CDR3 reads CASSATGSLKKLFF. In nucleotides, the CDR3 is TGTGCCAGTAGCGCGACAGGGTCCCTGAAAAAACTGTTTTTT.

This clone appeared once. The chain employs TRBV6-5 and TRBJ2-1; D possibly corresponds to TRBD2 (7 bases). Germline V CDR1 and CDR2: MNHEY, SVGAGI. CDR3 length: 15 residues. V gave up 11 bases and J gave up 0 bases, with 17 bases separating them. The CDR3 bases are TGTGCCGCCCCTAAGGGGGGGTACTCCTACAATGAGCAGTTCTTC. Protein: CAAPKGGYSYNEQFF.

The chain employs TRBV5-1 and TRBJ2-1; tentative D call: TRBD1 (7 bases). This CDR3 has 14 residues. V was pared by 6 bases and J by 2 bases, with 12 bases between. Germline assignment: CDR1 SGHRS and CDR2 YFSETQ. CDR3 nucleotides: TGCGCCAGCAAGGAGGGGGCCCCCTACAATGAGCAGTTCTTC. Its protein is CASKEGAPYNEQFF.